This T cell receptor (beta chain) was profiled in a study of cytomegalovirus exposure and HLA in healthy donors. Overall study context: Tens of millions of unique TCRs from HLA-typed donors were held in an early release of data.

Study-wide points: Sequencing likely generated an artifact that appeared as a cluster of highly shared sequence variants.

This clone was seen once. Its antigen is not known. A multiplex PCR was run with 60 Vbeta primers and 13 Jbeta primers. Assay used: immunoSEQ multiplex PCR; TCRdb lists only in-frame clones, some missing. The repertoire has about 81,000 clones, 77% of them found once; the top ten carry 3%. With 6 bases clipped from V and 6 bases from J, the junction kept 8 bases outside the gene matches. CDR1 and CDR2 (germline): MNHEY, SMNVEV (reference sequence). This CDR3 has 16 amino acids. The TCR was taken from a man aged 45 to 65 in good health and CMV-seropositive. The sequenced material came from PBMCs. This chain connects TRBV27 to TRBJ2-1; 13 nucleotides line up with TRBD2. The CDR3 DNA sequence: TGTGCCAGCAGCAATGGACTAGCGGGAGTGATCAATGAGCAGTTCTTC. It yields the protein CASSNGLAGVINEQFF.